Following are 26 T cell receptor beta chains from one sample sequenced in a study of post-analysis software for immune sequencing data. Study observations and caveats: Compared with controls, patients had more of five TRBV segments, including TRBV5-6, TRBV5-1 and TRBV20-1.

The TCR beta cDNA libraries contained unique molecular identifiers. TCRdb redid the calling of the PCR reads with MiXCR, one entry per CDR3 protein. Of about 770,000 distinct CDR3 sequences listed, around 46% are singletons. Which antigens these TCRs recognize remains unknown. The sample was blood. These receptors originate from a girl aged 5-17 years with multiple sclerosis.

This clonotype was observed a handful of times. J is TRBJ2-5 and V is TRBV7-3; tentative D call: TRBD2 (6 bases). V was trimmed by 3 bases and J by 11 bases, leaving 19 bases between them. CDR3 length: 14 residues. The V gene's germline CDR1 is SGHTA and CDR2 FQGTGA. The CDR3 region is CASSLSGGVNEQYF. In nucleotides, the CDR3 is TGTGCCAGCAGCTTGAGCGGAGGGGTCAATGAGCAGTACTTC.

V usage is TRBV7-8 and J usage is TRBJ2-3; D unclear. Looked up from germline, CDR1 is SGHVS and CDR2 is FQNEAQ. The V and J ends lost 6 bases and 1 base respectively, with 11 bases between them. This CDR3 has 14 residues. CDR3 coding DNA: TGTGCCAGCAGACCCCTCGACGGCACAGATACGCAGTATTTT. Its protein product is CASRPLDGTDTQYF.

J is TRBJ2-1 and V is TRBV7-2, with TRBD2 as a possible D gene (5 bases). The V and J ends lost 4 bases and 0 bases respectively, with 13 bases between them. CDR1 and CDR2 from the germline V gene are SGHTA and FQGNSA. The CDR3 has 16 amino acids. CDR3 sequence reads: CASSSPDYNSYNEQFF. The CDR3 nucleotides are TGTGCCAGCAGCTCCCCTGACTACAACTCCTACAATGAGCAGTTCTTC.

The chain employs TRBV29-1 and TRBJ1-2, with D perhaps TRBD1 (6 bases). The V end was cut by 3 bases, the J end by 7 bases, with 18 bases between. Looked up from germline, CDR1 is SQVTM and CDR2 is ANQGSEA. The CDR3 spans 14 residues. CDR3 protein: CSVDAGGEYGGYTF. Written as DNA, the CDR3 is TGCAGCGTTGACGCGGGGGGCGAGTACGGTGGCTACACCTTC.

The J gene is TRBJ2-3, the V gene TRBV4-2; perhaps TRBD1 as D (6 bases). The CDR3 covers 14 residues. The ends were cut back, 6 bases at V and 3 bases at J, with 13 bases in the middle. Germline loops: CDR1 LGHNA, CDR2 YNFKEQ. CDR3 nucleotide sequence: TGTGCCAGCAGGGATACTAGGGGGACAGATACGCAGTATTTT. Translated: CASRDTRGTDTQYF.

The rearrangement links TRBV20-1 to TRBJ2-7, with D uncertain. Per germline, CDR1 DFQATT and CDR2 SNEGSKA (reference sequence). CDR3 length equals 14 residues. Trimming stripped 6 bases from V and 2 bases from J, with 17 bases between. The CDR3 loop reads CSASHGREPYEQYF. CDR3 nucleotide sequence: TGCAGTGCCTCACATGGCAGAGAACCCTACGAGCAGTACTTC.

This rearrangement joins TRBV2 to TRBJ2-1; no firm D call. CDR1 is SNHLY and CDR2 is FYNNEI in the germline V gene. V was clipped by 7 bases and J by 4 bases, with 8 bases between them. The CDR3 is 12 amino acids. The CDR3 reads CASKGTYNEQFF. Written as DNA, the CDR3 is TGTGCCAGCAAGGGTACATACAATGAGCAGTTCTTC.

V gene TRBV2 combines with J gene TRBJ1-5; no clear D. The germline V and J ends were trimmed by 4 bases and 4 bases, with 11 bases remaining between them. Germline CDR1 reads SNHLY; CDR2 reads FYNNEI. CDR3 length: 14 amino acids. The chain's CDR3 is CASSAGPMNQPQHF. In DNA, the CDR3 is TGTGCCAGCAGTGCCGGCCCGATGAATCAGCCCCAGCATTTT. Variable domain in full (rest from reference TRBV2 and TRBJ1-5): EPEVTQTPSHQVTQMGQEVILRCVPISNHLYFYWYRQILGQKVEFLVSFYNNEISEKSEIFDDQFSVERPDGSNFTLKIRSTKLEDSAMYFCASSAGPMNQPQHFGDGTRLSIL.

CDR3 nucleotides: TGTGCTAGTGGGTTCTACCCGACTAGCGGGAGGTCCACAGATACGCAGTATTTT. Encoded protein: CASGFYPTSGRSTDTQYF. The chain employs TRBV12-5 and TRBJ2-3; 13 positions match TRBD2. Germline-derived CDR1 and CDR2 are LGHNT and FRNRAP. The CDR3 has 18 residues. Trimming removed 6 bases from V and 2 bases from J; junction bases left unmatched: 11.

The chain has TRBV28 and TRBJ2-1; 8 bases fit TRBD1. Germline V gene lookup returns CDR1 MDHEN and CDR2 SYDVKM. With 6 bases clipped from V and 5 bases from J, the junction kept 9 bases outside the gene matches. This CDR3 is 15 amino acids long. The CDR3 region is CASSDRQGIHNEQFF. The CDR3 DNA is TGTGCCAGCAGCGACAGACAGGGGATACACAATGAGCAGTTCTTC.

This rearrangement joins TRBV29-1 to TRBJ2-7, with 12 bases lining up with TRBD1. Germline V lookup: CDR1 SQVTM, CDR2 ANQGSEA. After removal of 1 base from V and 2 bases from J, the junction contained 3 bases not matched to a gene. The CDR3 covers 15 residues. Here the CDR3 reads CSVEAGDRGPYEQYF. The CDR3 region has the DNA TGCAGCGTTGAAGCGGGGGACAGGGGGCCCTACGAGCAGTACTTC.

This sequence joins TRBV6-5 and TRBJ1-2; a weak D match, TRBD1 (6 bases). The V gene's germline CDR1 is MNHEY and CDR2 SVGAGI. The V end was cut by 0 bases, the J end by 1 base, with 15 bases between. The CDR3 has 17 residues. The CDR3 coding sequence is TGTGCCAGCAGTTACTCGAGTACGGGACAAAATAACTATGGCTACACCTTC. Amino acid sequence: CASSYSSTGQNNYGYTF.

The chain is built from TRBV20-1 and TRBJ1-4; D is unclear. The V end was cut by 2 bases, the J end by 1 base, with 8 bases between. There are 14 residues in the CDR3. Germline V lookup: CDR1 DFQATT, CDR2 SNEGSKA (reference sequence). This chain's CDR3 is CSARRGLTNEKLFF. CDR3 sequence (DNA): TGCAGTGCTAGAAGAGGTTTAACTAATGAAAAACTGTTTTTT.

CDR3 bases: TGCAGCGTTGAAGGGGGAAGAGGGGTTCAGAGGGGAGGCTACACCTTC. Its protein product is CSVEGGRGVQRGGYTF. V and J are TRBV29-1 and TRBJ1-2, with D perhaps TRBD1 (5 bases). Germline-derived CDR1 and CDR2 are SQVTM and ANQGSEA. The CDR3 is made up of 16 amino acids. V shed 1 base and J shed 8 bases, with 23 bases lying between them.

V usage is TRBV15 and J usage is TRBJ2-5; D call uncertain. The V and J ends lost 0 bases and 5 bases respectively, with 4 bases between them. Germline V gives CDR1 LNHNV, CDR2 YYDKDF (reference sequence). The CDR3 extends over 12 amino acids. CDR3 nucleotide sequence: TGTGCCACCAGCAGAGAAGGGGAGACCCAGTACTTC. This translates into CATSREGETQYF.

This clonotype was found once. The chain joins TRBV21-1 to TRBJ2-5; the table calls TRBD1, which could not be checked here. TRBV21-1 is a documented pseudogene. The CDR3 loop spans 16 amino acids. The CDR3 DNA is TGTGCCAGCAGCAAAAGGGCGGTAGCCCCCAGAGAGACCCAGTACTTC. This encodes CASSKRAVAPRETQYF.

V and J are TRBV29-1 and TRBJ2-7; 9 bases align to TRBD1. Trimming took 1 base from V and 1 from J; bases not matched to a gene: 2. Germline CDR1 is SQVTM and CDR2 is ANQGSEA. The CDR3 has 14 amino acids. CDR3: CSVEGDRESYEQYF. DNA for the CDR3: TGCAGCGTTGAAGGGGACAGGGAATCCTACGAGCAGTACTTC.

This clonotype was counted only a few times. V is TRBV10-3 and J is TRBJ2-1; TRBD2 matches at 8 bases. The CDR3 has 18 amino acids. The germline V gene has CDR1 ENHRY and CDR2 SYGVKD. The V segment lost 3 bases and the J segment 0 bases; nucleotides outside the gene matches: 10. CDR3 in amino acids: CAISDSASGRSSYNEQFF. CDR3 bases: TGTGCCATCAGTGATTCGGCTAGCGGGCGAAGCTCCTACAATGAGCAGTTCTTC.

The chain recombines TRBV10-3 with TRBJ2-3, with D perhaps being TRBD1 or TRBD2 (5 bases each). V lost 9 bases to trimming and J lost 2 bases, with 12 bases between them. Germline values: CDR1 ENHRY, CDR2 SYGVKD. The CDR3 covers 13 residues. The CDR3 DNA reads TGTGCCATTAGAGGGGATTTCACAGATACGCAGTATTTT. This encodes CAIRGDFTDTQYF.

The chain combines TRBV13 with TRBJ2-1; 14 nucleotides agree with TRBD2. In germline, CDR1 is PRHDT, CDR2 FYEKMQ (reference sequence). The CDR3 consists of 17 residues. With 5 bases clipped from V and 7 bases from J, the junction kept 10 bases outside the gene matches. The DNA for the CDR3 is TGTGCCAGCAGCATTCGCCTAGGGACTAGCGGGAGTAATGAGCAGTTCTTC. Translation gives CASSIRLGTSGSNEQFF.

The V and J genes are TRBV5-6 and TRBJ1-1; a weak D match, TRBD1 (5 bases). The CDR3 runs 14 residues. Germline CDR1 is SGHDT and CDR2 is YYEEEE. Trimming pared 2 bases from V and 1 base from J, leaving 9 bases between. CDR3 nucleotides: TGTGCCAGCAGCTTCGGGACCGGGAACACTGAAGCTTTCTTT. It specifies CASSFGTGNTEAFF.

This clonotype was seen a few times. The genes are TRBV9 and TRBJ2-1; perhaps TRBD2 as D (6 bases). V lost 4 bases and J 4 bases, leaving 12 bases between the germline ends. CDR3 length: 14 amino acids. Germline V CDR1 and CDR2: SGDLS, YYNGEE. In DNA form, the CDR3 reads TGTGCCAGCAGCCCCACGGGGGTTTACAATGAGCAGTTCTTC. Residues: CASSPTGVYNEQFF. Together with reference TRBV9 and TRBJ2-1, the CDR3 gives the full variable domain: DSGVTQTPKHLITATGQRVTLRCSPRSGDLSVYWYQQSLDQGLQFLIQYYNGEERAKGNILERFSAQQFPDLHSELNLSSLELGDSALYFCASSPTGVYNEQFFGPGTRLTVL.

This rearrangement joins TRBV3-1 to TRBJ2-3, with a tentative D call TRBD2 (5 bases). Germline V gene sequence: CDR1 LGHDT, CDR2 YNNKEL (reference sequence). This CDR3 is built from 17 residues. V lost 2 bases, J lost 6 bases, and 21 bases lay in between. CDR3 in amino acids: CASSQLVAGESPDTQYF. In DNA form, the CDR3 reads TGTGCCAGCAGCCAACTTGTCGCGGGTGAGTCGCCGGATACGCAGTATTTT.

This chain connects TRBV4-3 to TRBJ2-5, with D tentatively TRBD1 (6 bases). The V gene lost 1 base and the J gene lost 1 base, with 16 bases spanning the gap. The germline CDR1 and CDR2 sequences are LGHNA and YSLEER. The CDR3 contains 17 residues. CDR3 nucleotides: TGCGCCAGCAGCCAAGTTGGGTGGGGGCAATCCCAAGAGACCCAGTACTTC. It codes for CASSQVGWGQSQETQYF.

This clonotype came up a few times. The chain uses TRBV6-5 and TRBJ2-4; D unclear. The V end lost 6 bases, the J end lost 0 bases, and 12 bases lay between the germline ends. This CDR3 is 15 amino acids long. Germline loops: CDR1 MNHEY, CDR2 SVGAGI. CDR3 sequence reads: CASRSPRTAKNIQYF. The CDR3 DNA sequence: TGTGCCAGCAGATCCCCGAGGACAGCCAAAAACATTCAGTACTTC.

Worth noting for this clonotype: The junction departs from the called germline gene at one end, perhaps through a read error. The chain links TRBV12-3 or TRBV12-4 to TRBJ2-3; D gene unclear. The CDR3 totals 13 residues. The CDR3 protein is CASKSGVTDAQYF. CDR3 nucleotide sequence: TGTGCCAGCAAGTCCGGTGTTACAGATGCGCAGTATTTT.